A selection of T cell receptor beta chains follows, all from one sample in a study of graft-versus-host responses after intestinal transplantation. Assay: immunoSEQ multiplex PCR; the TCRdb copy retains only in-frame clones and omits some. The data hold 50,000 to 75,000 clones, with around 90% observed a single time. The sequencing here drew on ileum tissue, taken roughly 390 days after transplant. The receptors stem from a human patient who received an intestinal transplant, so some T cells may come from the graft donor. CDR3s include the opening cysteine and the closing phenylalanine or tryptophan. Fields, in order: V gene, CDR3 length, J gene, D gene, clone size, CDR3 DNA, CDR3 protein. The D gene is left open where the match is weak. Rows give clone size only sometimes, using once, few, many, or a class for an expanded clone.

V gene: TRBV29-1; CDR3 length: 18; J gene: TRBJ1-1; D gene: .; clone size: .; CDR3 DNA: TGCAGCGTTGAACCGGGGATTCTACCCGGGGGTATGAACACTGAAGCTTTCTTT; CDR3 protein: CSVEPGILPGGMNTEAFF
V gene: TRBV6-5; CDR3 length: 13; J gene: TRBJ1-1; D gene: .; clone size: .; CDR3 DNA: TGTGCCAGCACCCAAACGGGGGGGGCTGAAGCTTTCTTT; CDR3 protein: CASTQTGGAEAFF
V gene: TRBV7-3; CDR3 length: 13; J gene: TRBJ2-7; D gene: .; clone size: .; CDR3 DNA: TGTGCCAGCAGCCAGACAGGAGGTGGCGAGCAGTACTTC; CDR3 protein: CASSQTGGGEQYF
V gene: TRBV19; CDR3 length: 14; J gene: TRBJ2-1; D gene: TRBD2; clone size: .; CDR3 DNA: TGTGCCAGTAGCATCGGTCCGGGGAGGGATGAGCAGTTCTTC; CDR3 protein: CASSIGPGRDEQFF
V gene: TRBV7-2; CDR3 length: 17; J gene: TRBJ2-5; D gene: TRBD2; clone size: .; CDR3 DNA: TGTGCCAGCAGCTTAGGGGTTAGCGGGACTAGAAGAGAGACCCAGTACTTC; CDR3 protein: CASSLGVSGTRRETQYF
V gene: TRBV6-1; CDR3 length: 14; J gene: TRBJ1-5; D gene: .; clone size: once; CDR3 DNA: TGTGCCAGCATCGAGGGGGGCGTGAACCAGCCCCAGCATTTT; CDR3 protein: CASIEGGVNQPQHF
V gene: TRBV7-9; CDR3 length: 16; J gene: TRBJ1-1; D gene: TRBD1; clone size: .; CDR3 DNA: TGTGCCAGCAGCCTTCAGCCCGGACAGGGAGACACTGAAGCTTTCTTT; CDR3 protein: CASSLQPGQGDTEAFF
V gene: TRBV4-2; CDR3 length: 14; J gene: TRBJ2-2; D gene: .; clone size: .; CDR3 DNA: TGTGCCAGCAGCCAAGAATCCAGTACCGGGGAGCTGTTTTTT; CDR3 protein: CASSQESSTGELFF
V gene: TRBV4-2; CDR3 length: 16; J gene: TRBJ2-6; D gene: .; clone size: .; CDR3 DNA: TGTGCCAGCAGCCAATTACGGGTCTCTGGGGCCAACGTCCTGACTTTC; CDR3 protein: CASSQLRVSGANVLTF
V gene: TRBV10-3; CDR3 length: 17; J gene: TRBJ1-1; D gene: .; clone size: .; CDR3 DNA: TGTGCCATCAGGGAAGATTGGAGCAAAACCGAGAACACTGAAGCTTTCTTT; CDR3 protein: CAIREDWSKTENTEAFF
V gene: TRBV29-1; CDR3 length: 12; J gene: TRBJ2-3; D gene: .; clone size: .; CDR3 DNA: TGCAGCCCGAGAACCTTAACAGATACGCAGTATTTT; CDR3 protein: CSPRTLTDTQYF
V gene: TRBV5-1; CDR3 length: 14; J gene: TRBJ1-1; D gene: TRBD1; clone size: once; CDR3 DNA: TGCGCCAGCAGATCCCCAGGGGGGAGCACTGAAGCTTTCTTT; CDR3 protein: CASRSPGGSTEAFF
V gene: TRBV19; CDR3 length: 15; J gene: TRBJ2-5; D gene: .; clone size: .; CDR3 DNA: TGTGCCAGTAGTATTGGGTCCAGGAGACAAGAGACCCAGTACTTC; CDR3 protein: CASSIGSRRQETQYF
V gene: TRBV19; CDR3 length: 15; J gene: TRBJ1-1; D gene: TRBD1; clone size: .; CDR3 DNA: TGTGCCAGTAGTATAGAGTCGCAGGGGGCGTCAGAAGCTTTCTTT; CDR3 protein: CASSIESQGASEAFF
V gene: TRBV27; CDR3 length: 15; J gene: TRBJ1-1; D gene: .; clone size: .; CDR3 DNA: TGTGCCAGCCGCTGGTCCGGGAGTTCGAACACTGAAGCTTTCTTT; CDR3 protein: CASRWSGSSNTEAFF
V gene: TRBV18; CDR3 length: 15; J gene: TRBJ1-5; D gene: .; clone size: .; CDR3 DNA: TGTGCCAGCACATTCACCTGGGCTGGCAATCAGCCCCAGCATTTT; CDR3 protein: CASTFTWAGNQPQHF
V gene: TRBV9; CDR3 length: 12; J gene: TRBJ2-1; D gene: TRBD1; clone size: .; CDR3 DNA: TGTGCCAGCAGCGGACAGGGAGATGAGCAGTTCTTC; CDR3 protein: CASSGQGDEQFF
V gene: TRBV9; CDR3 length: 15; J gene: TRBJ2-6; D gene: .; clone size: .; CDR3 DNA: TGTGCCAGCAGCGTAGGGGGCGCTGGGGCCAACGTCCTGACTTTC; CDR3 protein: CASSVGGAGANVLTF
V gene: TRBV2; CDR3 length: 12; J gene: TRBJ1-1; D gene: .; clone size: .; CDR3 DNA: TGTGCCAGCAGTGAAGAGGGCAGGGGAGCTTTCTTT; CDR3 protein: CASSEEGRGAFF
V gene: TRBV13; CDR3 length: 13; J gene: TRBJ2-2; D gene: .; clone size: .; CDR3 DNA: TGTGCCAGCAGCTCGCACAGGCCCGGGGAGCTGTTTTTT; CDR3 protein: CASSSHRPGELFF
V gene: TRBV6-1; CDR3 length: 14; J gene: TRBJ2-7; D gene: .; clone size: .; CDR3 DNA: TGTGCCAGCAGTGGACTGGGAGCAGCCTACGAGCAGTACTTC; CDR3 protein: CASSGLGAAYEQYF
V gene: TRBV6-1; CDR3 length: 13; J gene: TRBJ2-7; D gene: .; clone size: .; CDR3 DNA: TGTGCCAGCCTACTAGGCCTCTCCTACGAGCAGTACTTC; CDR3 protein: CASLLGLSYEQYF
V gene: TRBV19; CDR3 length: 15; J gene: TRBJ2-7; D gene: TRBD1; clone size: .; CDR3 DNA: TGTGCCAGTAGTAGACAGGGGCCGAGCTCCTACGAGCAGTACTTC; CDR3 protein: CASSRQGPSSYEQYF
V gene: TRBV11-3; CDR3 length: 17; J gene: TRBJ2-2; D gene: .; clone size: .; CDR3 DNA: TGTGCCAGCAGCTTAGATCAATTGACGGCGAACACCGGGGAGCTGTTTTTT; CDR3 protein: CASSLDQLTANTGELFF
V gene: TRBV6-1; CDR3 length: 16; J gene: TRBJ1-6; D gene: TRBD1; clone size: .; CDR3 DNA: TGTGCCAGCAGTGTCCTAGGGGGACAGACGAATTCACCCCTCCACTTT; CDR3 protein: CASSVLGGQTNSPLHF
V gene: TRBV13; CDR3 length: 14; J gene: TRBJ1-2; D gene: .; clone size: .; CDR3 DNA: TGTGCCAGCAGCTCCAGGGGAGGGCACTATGGCTACACCTTC; CDR3 protein: CASSSRGGHYGYTF
V gene: TRBV10-3; CDR3 length: 15; J gene: TRBJ2-7; D gene: .; clone size: .; CDR3 DNA: TGTGCCATCAGTGCCGTAGCGACTCCCCTCCACGAGCAGTACTTC; CDR3 protein: CAISAVATPLHEQYF
V gene: TRBV6-1; CDR3 length: 15; J gene: TRBJ2-7; D gene: TRBD2; clone size: .; CDR3 DNA: TGTGCCAGCAGTAGAGTAGCGGGAGGGCCGGAAGAGCAGTACTTC; CDR3 protein: CASSRVAGGPEEQYF
V gene: TRBV11-2; CDR3 length: 15; J gene: TRBJ2-3; D gene: .; clone size: .; CDR3 DNA: TGTGCCAGCAGGTCACTAGAGTGGGGCACAGATACGCAGTATTTT; CDR3 protein: CASRSLEWGTDTQYF
V gene: TRBV10-3; CDR3 length: 21; J gene: TRBJ2-6; D gene: .; clone size: .; CDR3 DNA: TGTGCCATCAGTGCCCATAAAAAACAGGGACATATTGATTCTGGGGCCAACGTCCTGACTTTC; CDR3 protein: CAISAHKKQGHIDSGANVLTF
V gene: TRBV15; CDR3 length: 19; J gene: TRBJ2-1; D gene: TRBD2; clone size: .; CDR3 DNA: TGTGCCACCAGCAGAGATCTAGGGGGTACTAGCGGCACTTACAATGAGCAGTTCTTC; CDR3 protein: CATSRDLGGTSGTYNEQFF
V gene: TRBV5-6; CDR3 length: 14; J gene: TRBJ2-7; D gene: .; clone size: .; CDR3 DNA: TGTGCCAGCAGCTTCCGGGACTTTCCTTGGGAGCAGTACTTC; CDR3 protein: CASSFRDFPWEQYF
V gene: TRBV6-1; CDR3 length: 15; J gene: TRBJ2-7; D gene: .; clone size: .; CDR3 DNA: TGTGCCAGCAGTGCAACGACTAGTCTCTCCTACGAGCAGTACTTC; CDR3 protein: CASSATTSLSYEQYF
V gene: TRBV21-1; CDR3 length: 15; J gene: TRBJ2-5; D gene: .; clone size: .; CDR3 DNA: TGTGCCAGCAGCCCACGGACAGTCCCCGGCGGGACCCAGTACTTC; CDR3 protein: CASSPRTVPGGTQYF
V gene: TRBV7-6; CDR3 length: 13; J gene: TRBJ2-1; D gene: .; clone size: .; CDR3 DNA: TGTGCCAGCGGGCTTGCCCTCTACAATGAGCAGTTCTTC; CDR3 protein: CASGLALYNEQFF
V gene: TRBV30; CDR3 length: 14; J gene: TRBJ1-2; D gene: TRBD1; clone size: once; CDR3 DNA: TGTGCCTGGACCCTAGGAAGGGGGCTGGGAGACTACACCTTC; CDR3 protein: CAWTLGRGLGDYTF
V gene: TRBV6-4; CDR3 length: 19; J gene: TRBJ2-6; D gene: TRBD2; clone size: once; CDR3 DNA: TGTGCCAGCAGTGACTCGCGGGCTAGCGGGAGTCCTGGGGCCAACGTCCTGACTTTC; CDR3 protein: CASSDSRASGSPGANVLTF
V gene: TRBV29-1; CDR3 length: 14; J gene: TRBJ1-2; D gene: TRBD1; clone size: .; CDR3 DNA: TGCAGCGTTGAAGGGTACAGGGGGGACTATGGCTACACCTTC; CDR3 protein: CSVEGYRGDYGYTF
V gene: TRBV14; CDR3 length: 14; J gene: TRBJ1-1; D gene: TRBD1; clone size: once; CDR3 DNA: TGTGCCAGCAGCCCAGAGGACAGGCCTGCTGAAGCTTTCTTT; CDR3 protein: CASSPEDRPAEAFF
V gene: TRBV7-9; CDR3 length: 14; J gene: TRBJ2-7; D gene: TRBD2; clone size: .; CDR3 DNA: TGTGCCAGCAGCCCCAGCGGGGGGGCGGGGGAGCAGTACTTC; CDR3 protein: CASSPSGGAGEQYF
V gene: TRBV6-5; CDR3 length: 15; J gene: TRBJ2-1; D gene: .; clone size: once; CDR3 DNA: TGTGCCAGCAGCAGTCTCGGGCGGACCTACAATGAGCAGTTCTTC; CDR3 protein: CASSSLGRTYNEQFF
V gene: TRBV7-9; CDR3 length: 15; J gene: TRBJ2-1; D gene: .; clone size: .; CDR3 DNA: TGTGCCAGCAGCCCCGGGGGAAGCTCCTACAATGAGCAGTTCTTC; CDR3 protein: CASSPGGSSYNEQFF
V gene: TRBV6-5; CDR3 length: 14; J gene: TRBJ1-3; D gene: TRBD1; clone size: .; CDR3 DNA: TGTGCCAGCAGTTCGGACAGGTTTGGAAACACCATATATTTT; CDR3 protein: CASSSDRFGNTIYF
V gene: TRBV11-3; CDR3 length: 15; J gene: TRBJ2-1; D gene: TRBD1; clone size: .; CDR3 DNA: TGTGCCAGCAGCAACCGGGACAGGGGTTTCAATGAGCAGTTCTTC; CDR3 protein: CASSNRDRGFNEQFF
V gene: TRBV19; CDR3 length: 14; J gene: TRBJ2-7; D gene: TRBD2; clone size: .; CDR3 DNA: TGTGCCAGTAGTGGGCTAGCGGGATACGGCGAGCAGTACTTC; CDR3 protein: CASSGLAGYGEQYF
V gene: TRBV5-1; CDR3 length: 15; J gene: TRBJ1-2; D gene: TRBD1; clone size: .; CDR3 DNA: TGCGCCAGCAGCTTGGTACAGGGACAGAACTATGGCTACACCTTC; CDR3 protein: CASSLVQGQNYGYTF
V gene: TRBV6-5; CDR3 length: 16; J gene: TRBJ1-3; D gene: .; clone size: few; CDR3 DNA: TGTGCCAGCAGTTACTCGAGAGATGGCTCTGGAAACACCATATATTTT; CDR3 protein: CASSYSRDGSGNTIYF
V gene: TRBV4-3; CDR3 length: 15; J gene: TRBJ1-4; D gene: TRBD1; clone size: .; CDR3 DNA: TGCGCCAGCAGCCAAGATGGGACAGGGTGGGGAAAACTGTTTTTT; CDR3 protein: CASSQDGTGWGKLFF
V gene: TRBV6-4; CDR3 length: 15; J gene: TRBJ1-6; D gene: TRBD1; clone size: .; CDR3 DNA: TGTGCCAGCAGTGACTCGACAGGGGATAATTCACCCCTCCACTTT; CDR3 protein: CASSDSTGDNSPLHF
V gene: TRBV5-4; CDR3 length: 16; J gene: TRBJ2-6; D gene: .; clone size: .; CDR3 DNA: TGTGCCAGCAGCCCCGACCCAGGGGCAGGGGCCAACGTCCTGACTTTC; CDR3 protein: CASSPDPGAGANVLTF
V gene: TRBV10-3; CDR3 length: 15; J gene: TRBJ1-3; D gene: .; clone size: .; CDR3 DNA: TGTGCCATCAGGCCGGTCCTCAGCTCTGGAAACACCATATATTTT; CDR3 protein: CAIRPVLSSGNTIYF
V gene: TRBV28; CDR3 length: 16; J gene: TRBJ2-1; D gene: TRBD2; clone size: .; CDR3 DNA: TGTGCCAGCAGTGGGTGGACTAGCGGGAGGGGCAATGAGCAGTTCTTC; CDR3 protein: CASSGWTSGRGNEQFF
V gene: TRBV29-1; CDR3 length: 14; J gene: TRBJ1-1; D gene: .; clone size: .; CDR3 DNA: TGCAGCGCCGAAGGCACAGGGACGAACACTGAAGCTTTCTTT; CDR3 protein: CSAEGTGTNTEAFF
V gene: TRBV29-1; CDR3 length: 15; J gene: TRBJ2-3; D gene: .; clone size: .; CDR3 DNA: TGCAGCGTTGTGGACCCCTGGAGCACCTCAGATACGCAGTATTTT; CDR3 protein: CSVVDPWSTSDTQYF
V gene: TRBV4-1; CDR3 length: 14; J gene: TRBJ1-2; D gene: .; clone size: once; CDR3 DNA: TGCGCCAGCAGCCAAGATACACAGGTCTATGGCTACACCTTC; CDR3 protein: CASSQDTQVYGYTF
V gene: TRBV7-9; CDR3 length: 14; J gene: TRBJ2-7; D gene: TRBD2; clone size: .; CDR3 DNA: TGTGCCAGCAGCCCTCTAGCGGGAGCCTACGAGCAGTACTTC; CDR3 protein: CASSPLAGAYEQYF
V gene: TRBV28; CDR3 length: 16; J gene: TRBJ2-1; D gene: TRBD2; clone size: .; CDR3 DNA: TGTGCCAGCAGCCCGGGACTAACGAGCTCCTACAATGAGCAGTTCTTC; CDR3 protein: CASSPGLTSSYNEQFF
V gene: TRBV6-6; CDR3 length: 13; J gene: TRBJ2-1; D gene: .; clone size: .; CDR3 DNA: TGTGCCAGCAGCCTGACAGAGTACAATGAGCAGTTCTTC; CDR3 protein: CASSLTEYNEQFF
V gene: TRBV5-8; CDR3 length: 13; J gene: TRBJ2-1; D gene: .; clone size: .; CDR3 DNA: TGTGCCAGCAACTTGAGACGTTACAATGAGCAGTTCTTC; CDR3 protein: CASNLRRYNEQFF